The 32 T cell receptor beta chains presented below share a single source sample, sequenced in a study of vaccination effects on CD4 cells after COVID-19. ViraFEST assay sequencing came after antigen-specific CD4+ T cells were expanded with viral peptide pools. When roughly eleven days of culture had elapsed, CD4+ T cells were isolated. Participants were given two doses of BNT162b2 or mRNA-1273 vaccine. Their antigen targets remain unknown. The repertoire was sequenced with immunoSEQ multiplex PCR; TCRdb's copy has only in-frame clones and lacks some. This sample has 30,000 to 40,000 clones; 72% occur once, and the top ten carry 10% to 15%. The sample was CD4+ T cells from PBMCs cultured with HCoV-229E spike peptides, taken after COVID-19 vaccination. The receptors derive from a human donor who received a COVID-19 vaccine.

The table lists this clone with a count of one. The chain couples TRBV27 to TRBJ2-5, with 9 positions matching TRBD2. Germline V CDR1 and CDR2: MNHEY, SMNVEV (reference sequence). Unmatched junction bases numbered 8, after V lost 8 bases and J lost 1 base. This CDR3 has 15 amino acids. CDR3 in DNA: TGTGCCAGCCACGGGATAGCGGGAGCCCAAGAGACCCAGTACTTC. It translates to CASHGIAGAQETQYF.

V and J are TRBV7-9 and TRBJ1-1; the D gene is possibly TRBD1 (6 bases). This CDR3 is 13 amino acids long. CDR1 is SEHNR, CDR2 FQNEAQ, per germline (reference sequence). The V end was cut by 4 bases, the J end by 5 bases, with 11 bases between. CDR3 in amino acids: CASSSQGRTEAFF. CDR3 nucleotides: TGTGCCAGCAGCTCGCAGGGGAGGACTGAAGCTTTCTTT.

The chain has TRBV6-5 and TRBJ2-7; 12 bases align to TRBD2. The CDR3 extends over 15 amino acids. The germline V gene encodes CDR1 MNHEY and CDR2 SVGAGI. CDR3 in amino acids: CAACLAGGQGYEQYF. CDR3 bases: TGTGCTGCGTGCCTAGCGGGGGGGCAGGGCTACGAGCAGTACTTC.

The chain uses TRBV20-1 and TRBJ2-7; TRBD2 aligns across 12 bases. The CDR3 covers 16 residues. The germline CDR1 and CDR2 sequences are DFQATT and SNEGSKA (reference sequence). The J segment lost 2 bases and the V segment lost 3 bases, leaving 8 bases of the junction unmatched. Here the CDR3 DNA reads TGCAGTGCTAGTGGCGCGACTAGCGGGAGCCCCTACGAGCAGTACTTC. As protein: CSASGATSGSPYEQYF.

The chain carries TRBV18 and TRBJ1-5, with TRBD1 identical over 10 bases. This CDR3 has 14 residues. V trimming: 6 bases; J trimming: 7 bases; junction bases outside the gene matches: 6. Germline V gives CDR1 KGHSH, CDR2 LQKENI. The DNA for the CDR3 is TGTGCCAGCTCGCCCGGGACAGGGGAACAGCCCCAGCATTTT. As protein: CASSPGTGEQPQHF.

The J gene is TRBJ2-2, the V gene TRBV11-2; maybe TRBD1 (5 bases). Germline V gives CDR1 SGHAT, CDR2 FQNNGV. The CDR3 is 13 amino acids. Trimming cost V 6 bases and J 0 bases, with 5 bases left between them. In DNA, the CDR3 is TGTGCCAGCAGGGGGCCGAACACCGGGGAGCTGTTTTTT. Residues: CASRGPNTGELFF.

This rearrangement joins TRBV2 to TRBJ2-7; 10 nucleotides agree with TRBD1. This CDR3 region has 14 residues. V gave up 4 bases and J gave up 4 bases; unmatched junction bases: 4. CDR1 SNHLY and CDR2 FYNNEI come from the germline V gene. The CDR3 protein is CASSGQGAIYEQYF. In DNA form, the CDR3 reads TGTGCCAGCAGTGGACAGGGGGCCATTTACGAGCAGTACTTC.

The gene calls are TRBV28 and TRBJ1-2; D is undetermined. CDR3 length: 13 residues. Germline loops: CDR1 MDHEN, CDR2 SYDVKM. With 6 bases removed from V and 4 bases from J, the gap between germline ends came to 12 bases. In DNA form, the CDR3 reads TGTGCCAGCAGCCCGACGGAAGTCTATGGCTACACCTTC. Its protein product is CASSPTEVYGYTF.

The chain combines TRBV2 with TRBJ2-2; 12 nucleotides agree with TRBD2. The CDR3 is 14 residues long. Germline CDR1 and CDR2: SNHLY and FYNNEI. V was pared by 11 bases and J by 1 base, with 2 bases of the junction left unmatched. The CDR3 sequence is CAGGLAGNTGELFF. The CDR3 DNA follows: TGTGCCGGGGGACTAGCGGGGAACACCGGGGAGCTGTTTTTT.

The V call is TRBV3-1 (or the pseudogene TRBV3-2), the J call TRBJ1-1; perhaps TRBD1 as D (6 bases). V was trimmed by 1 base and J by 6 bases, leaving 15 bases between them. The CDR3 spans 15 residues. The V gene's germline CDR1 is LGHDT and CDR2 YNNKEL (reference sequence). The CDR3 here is CASSQAYRVGAEAFF. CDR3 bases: TGTGCCAGCAGCCAAGCATACAGGGTGGGTGCTGAAGCTTTCTTT.

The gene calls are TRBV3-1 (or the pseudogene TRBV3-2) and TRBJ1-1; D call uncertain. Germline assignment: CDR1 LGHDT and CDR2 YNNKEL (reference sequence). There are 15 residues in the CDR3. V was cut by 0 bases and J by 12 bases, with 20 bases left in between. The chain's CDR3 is CASSQDPAGRSKTFF. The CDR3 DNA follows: TGTGCCAGCAGCCAAGACCCTGCTGGGCGTTCGAAGACTTTCTTT.

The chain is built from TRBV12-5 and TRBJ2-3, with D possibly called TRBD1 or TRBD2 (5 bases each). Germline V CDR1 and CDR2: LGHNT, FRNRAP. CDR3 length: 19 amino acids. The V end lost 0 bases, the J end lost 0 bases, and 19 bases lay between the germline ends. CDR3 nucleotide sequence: TGTGCTAGTGGTTTGGTACGGTTCGTCAGGGAGTCTAGCACAGATACGCAGTATTTT. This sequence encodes CASGLVRFVRESSTDTQYF.

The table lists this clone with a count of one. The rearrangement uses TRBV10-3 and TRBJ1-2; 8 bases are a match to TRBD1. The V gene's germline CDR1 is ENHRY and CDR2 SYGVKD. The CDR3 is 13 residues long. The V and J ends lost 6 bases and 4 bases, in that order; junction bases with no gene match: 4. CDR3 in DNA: TGTGCCATCAGGGGGGACAGGACCTATGGCTACACCTTC. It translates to CAIRGDRTYGYTF.

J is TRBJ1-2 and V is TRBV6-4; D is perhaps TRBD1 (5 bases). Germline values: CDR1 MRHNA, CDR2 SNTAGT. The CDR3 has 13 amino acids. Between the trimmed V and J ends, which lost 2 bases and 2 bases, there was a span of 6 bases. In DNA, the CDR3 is TGTGCCAGCAGTGACCGGGACAACTATGGCTACACCTTC. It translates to CASSDRDNYGYTF.

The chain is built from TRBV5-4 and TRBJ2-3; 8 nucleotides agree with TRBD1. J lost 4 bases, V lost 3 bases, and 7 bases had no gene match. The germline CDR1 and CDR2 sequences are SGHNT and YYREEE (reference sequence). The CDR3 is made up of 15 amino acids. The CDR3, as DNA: TGTGCCAGCAGCTCCCGGGACAGGACGGCAGATACGCAGTATTTT. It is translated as CASSSRDRTADTQYF.

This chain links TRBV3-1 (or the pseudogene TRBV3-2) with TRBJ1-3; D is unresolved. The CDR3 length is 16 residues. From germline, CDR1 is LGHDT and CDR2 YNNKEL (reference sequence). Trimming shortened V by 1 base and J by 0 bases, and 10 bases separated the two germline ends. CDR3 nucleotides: TGTGCCAGCAGCCAAGTTAACTTTTACTCTGGAAACACCATATATTTT. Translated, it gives CASSQVNFYSGNTIYF.

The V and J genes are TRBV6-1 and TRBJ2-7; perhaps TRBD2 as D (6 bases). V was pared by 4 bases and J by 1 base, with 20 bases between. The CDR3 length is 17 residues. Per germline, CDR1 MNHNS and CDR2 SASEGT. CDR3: CASSARYGRERSYEQYF. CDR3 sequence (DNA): TGTGCCAGCAGTGCCCGCTATGGGCGGGAACGGTCCTACGAGCAGTACTTC.

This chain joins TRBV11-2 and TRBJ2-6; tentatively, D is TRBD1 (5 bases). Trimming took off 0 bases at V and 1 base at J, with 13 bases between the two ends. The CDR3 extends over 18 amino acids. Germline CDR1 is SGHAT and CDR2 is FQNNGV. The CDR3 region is CASSLDALQGSGANVLTF. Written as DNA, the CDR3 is TGTGCCAGCAGCTTAGACGCTCTTCAGGGATCTGGGGCCAACGTCCTGACTTTC. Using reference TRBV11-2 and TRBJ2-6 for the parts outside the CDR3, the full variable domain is EAGVAQSPRYKIIEKRQSVAFWCNPISGHATLYWYQQILGQGPKLLIQFQNNGVVDDSQLPKDRFSAERLKGVDSTLKIQPAKLEDSAVYLCASSLDALQGSGANVLTFGAGSRLTVL.

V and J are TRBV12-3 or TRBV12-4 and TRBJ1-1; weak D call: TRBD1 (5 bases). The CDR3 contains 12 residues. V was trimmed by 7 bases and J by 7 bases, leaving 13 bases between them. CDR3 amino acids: CASTGGYHEAFF. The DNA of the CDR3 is TGTGCCAGCACCGGGGGATACCATGAAGCTTTCTTT.

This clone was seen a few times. CDR3 amino acids: CASSQDLSGKWHF. The CDR3 DNA reads as TGCGCCAGCAGCCAAGATCTATCAGGAAAGTGGCATTTT. V is TRBV4-1 and J is TRBJ1-5; D gene uncertain. This CDR3 has 13 residues. CDR1 MGHRA and CDR2 YSYEKL come from the germline V gene. V lost 0 bases and J 15 bases, leaving 15 bases between the germline ends.

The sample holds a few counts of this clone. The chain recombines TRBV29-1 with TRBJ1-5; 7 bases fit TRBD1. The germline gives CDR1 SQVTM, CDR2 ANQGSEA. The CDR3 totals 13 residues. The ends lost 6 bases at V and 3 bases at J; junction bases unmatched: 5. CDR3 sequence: CSVAGQPNQPQHF. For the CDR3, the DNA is TGCAGCGTGGCGGGACAGCCCAATCAGCCCCAGCATTTT.

CDR3 amino acids: CASSQSMYEQYF. The DNA of the CDR3 is TGTGCCAGCAGCCAATCCATGTACGAGCAGTACTTC. The genes are TRBV3-1 (or the pseudogene TRBV3-2) and TRBJ2-7; unclear D gene. CDR1 and CDR2 from the germline V gene are LGHDT and YNNKEL (reference sequence). The V end was cut by 2 bases, the J end by 4 bases, with 6 bases between. This CDR3 has 12 amino acids.

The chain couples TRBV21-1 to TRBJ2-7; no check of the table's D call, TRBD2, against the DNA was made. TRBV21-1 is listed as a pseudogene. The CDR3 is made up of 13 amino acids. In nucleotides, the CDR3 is TGTGCCAGCCGTGCGGGAGTGCTGAACGAGCAGTACTTC. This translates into CASRAGVLNEQYF.

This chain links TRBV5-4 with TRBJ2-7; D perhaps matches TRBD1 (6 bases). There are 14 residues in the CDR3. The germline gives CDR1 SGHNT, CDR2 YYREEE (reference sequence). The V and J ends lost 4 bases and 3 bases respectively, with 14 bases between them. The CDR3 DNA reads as TGTGCCAGCAGCCAGGGGAGACGCGGCTACGAGCAGTACTTC. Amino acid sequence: CASSQGRRGYEQYF.

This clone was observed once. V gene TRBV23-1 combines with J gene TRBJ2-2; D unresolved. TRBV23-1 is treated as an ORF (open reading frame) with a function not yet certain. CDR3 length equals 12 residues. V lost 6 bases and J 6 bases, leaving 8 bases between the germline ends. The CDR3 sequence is CASRRSAGELFF. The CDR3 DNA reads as TGCGCCAGCAGACGATCGGCCGGGGAGCTGTTTTTT.

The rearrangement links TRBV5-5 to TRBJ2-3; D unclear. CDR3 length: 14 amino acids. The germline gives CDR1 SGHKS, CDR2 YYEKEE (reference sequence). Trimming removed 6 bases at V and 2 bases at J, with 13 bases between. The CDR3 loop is CASTLEPSTDTQYF. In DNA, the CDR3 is TGTGCCAGCACCCTTGAGCCTTCCACAGATACGCAGTATTTT.

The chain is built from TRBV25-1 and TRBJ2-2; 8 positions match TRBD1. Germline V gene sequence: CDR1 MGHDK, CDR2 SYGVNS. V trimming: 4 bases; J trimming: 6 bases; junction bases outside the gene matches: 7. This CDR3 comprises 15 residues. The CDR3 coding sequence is TGTGCCAGCAGTGTCACCCCACAGGGGGCCGGGGAGCTGTTTTTT. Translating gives CASSVTPQGAGELFF.

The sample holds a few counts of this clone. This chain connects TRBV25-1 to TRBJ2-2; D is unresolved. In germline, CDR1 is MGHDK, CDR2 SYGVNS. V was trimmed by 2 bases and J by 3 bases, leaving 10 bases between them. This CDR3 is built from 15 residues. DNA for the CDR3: TGTGCCAGCAGTGAAGCCGGCAGCCACACCGGGGAGCTGTTTTTT. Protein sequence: CASSEAGSHTGELFF.

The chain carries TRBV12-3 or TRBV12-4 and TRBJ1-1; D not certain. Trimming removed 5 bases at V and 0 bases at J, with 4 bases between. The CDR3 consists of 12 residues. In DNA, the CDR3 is TGTGCCAGCAGTCCAATGAACACTGAAGCTTTCTTT. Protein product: CASSPMNTEAFF.

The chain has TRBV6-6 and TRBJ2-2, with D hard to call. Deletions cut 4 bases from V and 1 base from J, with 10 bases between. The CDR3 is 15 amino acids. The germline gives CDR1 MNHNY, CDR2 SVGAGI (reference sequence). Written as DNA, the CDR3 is TGTGCCAGCAGTTCCGGACGCTTGAACACCGGGGAGCTGTTTTTT. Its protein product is CASSSGRLNTGELFF.

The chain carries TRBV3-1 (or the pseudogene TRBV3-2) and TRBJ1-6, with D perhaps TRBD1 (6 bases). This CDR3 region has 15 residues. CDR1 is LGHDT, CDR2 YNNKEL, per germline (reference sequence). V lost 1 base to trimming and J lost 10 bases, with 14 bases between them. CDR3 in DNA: TGTGCCAGCAGCCAAGCAGGGGTCCGGGCGTCACCCCTCCACTTT. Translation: CASSQAGVRASPLHF.

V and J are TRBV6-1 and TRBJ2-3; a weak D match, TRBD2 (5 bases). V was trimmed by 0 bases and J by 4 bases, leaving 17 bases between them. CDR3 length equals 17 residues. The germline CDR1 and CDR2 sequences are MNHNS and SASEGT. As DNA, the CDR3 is TGTGCCAGCAGTGAAGCCCGTTTTAGCGCCAGTTCAGATACGCAGTATTTT. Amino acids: CASSEARFSASSDTQYF.